The rows below give T cell receptor beta chains drawn from one sample of a study of OX40 agonist ivuxolimab in advanced cancers. This table comes from immunoSEQ multiplex PCR, and its TCRdb copy is limited to in-frame clones, with some not included. Of over 150,000 clones listed, 94% are singletons. The source material was CD4+ or CD8+ T cells sorted from blood, sampled in a trial of the OX40 agonist ivuxolimab. The origin of the receptors is an adult with an advanced solid tumor such as melanoma, head and neck, liver or kidney cancer. Both conserved end residues are part of each CDR3. The D gene is left open where the match is weak.

j_call v_call d_call cdr3_aa cdr3_nt
TRBJ2-1 TRBV4-2 TRBD2 CASSQDGLGLAGANEQFF TGTGCCAGCAGCCAAGATGGCTTGGGACTAGCGGGAGCCAATGAGCAGTTCTTC
TRBJ1-1 TRBV7-2 . CASSLNSMNTEAFF TGTGCCAGCAGCTTAAACAGCATGAACACTGAAGCTTTCTTT
TRBJ2-5 TRBV2 . CASSTGGKETQYF TGTGCCAGCTCGACAGGAGGTAAAGAGACCCAGTACTTC
TRBJ1-4 TRBV29-1 . CSVAHSGTSNEKLFF TGCAGCGTTGCGCACTCCGGGACAAGTAATGAAAAACTGTTTTTT
TRBJ2-6 TRBV15 . CATSRDTVVSARAGANVLTF TGTGCCACCAGCAGAGATACCGTGGTTTCCGCCCGTGCTGGGGCCAACGTCCTGACTTTC
TRBJ1-2 TRBV28 . CASSKPGVQLGYTF TGTGCCAGCAGCAAGCCAGGGGTTCAACTTGGCTACACCTTC
TRBJ1-4 TRBV18 TRBD1 CASSLSGTGVDEKLFF TGTGCCAGCTCACTTTCCGGGACAGGGGTTGATGAAAAACTGTTTTTT
TRBJ2-5 TRBV19 TRBD1 CATQGQTQETQYF TGTGCCACCCAGGGACAGACCCAAGAGACCCAGTACTTC
TRBJ1-5 TRBV28 . CASSHRGWQGIQPQHF TGTGCCAGCAGCCACCGGGGTTGGCAGGGGATACAGCCCCAGCATTTT
TRBJ2-2 TRBV10-3 . CAITNQGTGELFF TGTGCCATCACTAACCAGGGAACCGGGGAGCTGTTTTTT
TRBJ2-3 TRBV4-3 . CASSQEGGPLSTDTQYF TGCGCCAGCAGCCAAGAGGGGGGACCGCTGAGCACAGATACGCAGTATTTT
TRBJ2-1 TRBV28 TRBD2 CASSFLGTSGYNEQFF TGTGCCAGCAGTTTCCTCGGGACTAGCGGTTACAATGAGCAGTTCTTC
TRBJ2-6 TRBV4-2 . CASSRGTYPDGANVLTF TGTGCCAGCAGCCGGGGGACGTACCCTGACGGGGCCAACGTCCTGACTTTC
TRBJ1-5 TRBV4-3 . CASSQEWGTQPQHF TGCGCCAGCAGCCAAGAATGGGGCACTCAGCCCCAGCATTTT
TRBJ1-1 TRBV7-2 . CASSLYGGTYTEAFF TGTGCCAGCAGCTTATATGGGGGGACGTACACTGAAGCTTTCTTT